This T cell receptor beta chain was captured in a study of blood T cell repertoires in COVID-19 (dated by TCRdb to 2020 to 2021). With regard to the full study: Samples from collaborators originated in the United States, Italy and Spain and spanned both the acute and convalescent phases of COVID-19. A de-identified subject ID, COVID-19 status, age in years and sex were almost always included in the sample metadata. The repertoires were released in a freely available public database meant as a resource for research on the immune response to SARS-CoV-2. The samples were drawn from two sources: the first 160 participants of the ongoing ImmuneRACE study, and 950 to 1,500 subjects contributed by 6 global collaborators. The dataset comprised deeply sampled blood TCRbeta repertoires from subjects exposed to, actively infected with, or recovered from COVID-19. The material from the prospective study consisted of cDNA or gDNA derived from T cells, B-cell-depleted T cells, or PBMCs. Where available, HLA class I and class II types were obtained from metadata supplied by the sample provider rather than from assay-based typing.

CDR3 length: 14 amino acids, cysteine to phenylalanine. CDR3 DNA is the only sequence kept; it has 42 bases, read in frame from the first base. CDR1 LGHNA and CDR2 YSLEER were looked up in the germline V gene. V was cut back by 0 bases and J by 8 bases, leaving a gap of 13 bases between them. Whole blood was collected in K2EDTA tubes by collaborating institutions according to the institutions' own protocols. For TCRbeta analysis, collaborators shipped samples in one of three forms: frozen whole blood, isolated PBMCs, or DNA extracted from either of those sample types. What the research found in general, with its limitations: Clinical and demographic metadata were provided uncurated, with the amount varying by source and participant.

A remark on this clone: Its antigen is currently not known. No qualities accompany the bases; no much larger clone lies one base away.

TCRbeta CDR3 regions were amplified from genomic DNA by means of the immunoSEQ Assay, a bias-controlled multiplex PCR. The study's processing was this. The number of nucleated cells in each sample was estimated by amplification of reference gene primers within the assay. To quantify the absolute abundance of each unique TCRbeta CDR3 rearrangement, sequence reads were collapsed and filtered. For each sample, productive Simpson clonality was calculated by taking the square root of Simpson's diversity index across productive rearrangements. TCRdb stores this immuneACCESS table with in-frame sequences only. Part of the clones is absent; in the studies checked, under half of the shortfall reflects unresolved V genes, and no reason is known for the rest. Clonal size and the V and J genes are those of that table, whereas D and trimming came from the DNA. The sample table records about 150,000 clones; around 90% of these occur just once. Approximately 4.1% of the sample comes from the top ten.

Specimen: peripheral blood. The V and J segments used are TRBV4-3 and TRBJ1-2; TRBD1 is perhaps the D gene, given 6 matching bases. The sequence was collected from a woman in her sixties with active or convalescent COVID-19. The bases are TGCGCCAGCAGCCAAGATTCGGGGGGCAGAGGCTACACCTTC. Its coded protein is CASSQDSGGRGYTF.